These T cell receptor beta chains were read from a single sample in a study of T cell repertoires in cytomegalovirus infection. TCRdb passed the reads through MiXCR, listing each CDR3 protein once. The sample shows fewer than 200,000 distinct CDR3 sequences, about 20% of them seen only once. These receptors are not linked to any known antigen. Sequencing used CD8+ T cells from cultured PBMCs, obtained from culture after CMV antigen stimulation. These receptors originate from a human donor in good health (CMV status not recorded). Some clones in this sample may be carry-over from other donors' samples. Each CDR3 is given with its conserved first and last residue. Fields, in order: V gene, J gene, clone size, D gene, CDR3 protein, CDR3 DNA. A D gene is named only where the DNA matches it firmly. Clone size is not always given. Where it is, it says once, few, many or a class for expanded clones.

TRBV6-2/TRBV6-3	TRBJ1-1	-	TRBD1	CASSNYRGPLTEAFF	TGTGCCAGCAGTAACTACAGGGGACCCCTTACTGAAGCTTTCTTT
TRBV28	TRBJ1-5	-	TRBD1	CASSTDRGPFYSNQPQHF	TGTGCCAGCAGCACGGACAGGGGACCCTTCTATAGCAATCAGCCCCAGCATTTT
TRBV19	TRBJ2-1	many	-	CASSHGVGEQFF	TGTGCCAGTAGTCACGGGGTGGGCGAGCAGTTCTTC
TRBV7-2	TRBJ2-5	few	TRBD2	CASSLEGIAGVQETQYF	TGTGCCAGCAGCTTAGAGGGTATAGCGGGAGTTCAAGAGACCCAGTACTTC
TRBV7-9	TRBJ1-2	few	-	CASSLASRDYGYTF	TGTGCCAGCAGCTTAGCTAGCAGGGACTATGGCTACACCTTC
TRBV27	TRBJ1-2	-	TRBD1	CASSPVGTGEDGYTF	TGTGCCAGCAGTCCCGTTGGGACAGGGGAGGATGGCTACACCTTC
TRBV6-6	TRBJ2-7	-	-	CASISGSEQYF	TGTGCCAGCATATCAGGGAGCGAGCAGTACTTC
TRBV7-9	TRBJ1-2	-	TRBD1	CASSSIQGGIANYGYTF	TGTGCCAGCAGCTCGATACAGGGGGGGATAGCTAACTATGGCTACACCTTC
TRBV7-9	TRBJ2-3	few	TRBD1	CASSWDSGTDTQYF	TGTGCCAGCAGCTGGGACAGCGGCACAGATACGCAGTATTTT
TRBV27	TRBJ2-7	many	TRBD1	CATSGTGGYEQYF	TGTGCCACATCCGGGACAGGGGGCTACGAGCAGTACTTC
TRBV12-3/TRBV12-4	TRBJ2-1	-	-	CASSPNEQFF	TGTGCCAGCAGCCCAAATGAGCAGTTCTTC
TRBV7-2	TRBJ2-7	-	-	CASSPNREWISYEQYF	TGTGCCAGCAGCCCCAACAGGGAATGGATTTCCTACGAGCAGTACTTC
TRBV28	TRBJ1-1	few	-	CASRKARLNTEAFF	TGTGCCAGTAGGAAGGCCAGGTTGAACACTGAAGCTTTCTTT
TRBV20-1	TRBJ2-1	few	TRBD1	CSASHRDRGPNEQFF	TGCAGTGCTAGCCATCGGGACAGGGGGCCCAATGAGCAGTTCTTC
TRBV12-3/TRBV12-4	TRBJ2-7	-	-	CASSPSSRRGEQYF	TGTGCCAGCAGCCCGAGCTCAAGGAGGGGCGAGCAGTACTTC
TRBV28	TRBJ2-2	-	-	CASRRGTGELFF	TGTGCCAGCAGACGCGGGACCGGGGAGCTGTTTTTT
TRBV7-6	TRBJ2-1	many	TRBD2	CASRGTSVAPYNEQFF	TGTGCCAGCAGAGGGACTAGCGTTGCCCCTTACAATGAGCAGTTCTTC
TRBV7-2	TRBJ1-6	-	-	CASSLGSQGGSPLHF	TGTGCCAGCAGCTTAGGGTCCCAGGGAGGTTCACCCCTCCACTTT
TRBV7-9	TRBJ2-5	-	TRBD1	CASSLPLGQAFQETQYF	TGTGCCAGCAGCCTCCCGCTTGGACAGGCCTTCCAAGAGACCCAGTACTTC
TRBV5-5	TRBJ2-1	few	TRBD1	CASSSNIASTGLGEQFF	TGTGCCAGCAGCTCCAATATAGCTTCGACAGGGCTTGGGGAGCAGTTCTTC
TRBV27	TRBJ1-1	few	TRBD1	CASGQGARGTEAFF	TGTGCCAGCGGCCAGGGGGCCCGAGGAACTGAAGCTTTCTTT
TRBV6-5	TRBJ1-5	few	-	CASRQTGASRSNQPQHF	TGTGCCAGCAGGCAGACAGGTGCTAGTAGGAGCAATCAGCCCCAGCATTTT
TRBV7-9	TRBJ1-6	few	-	CASSLVQGLNSPLHF	TGTGCCAGCAGCTTAGTACAGGGACTTAATTCACCCCTCCACTTT
TRBV12-3/TRBV12-4	TRBJ2-1	-	-	CASSLPAGRHEQFF	TGTGCCAGCAGTTTGCCGGCAGGGAGGCATGAGCAGTTCTTC
TRBV12-3/TRBV12-4	TRBJ2-1	few	-	CASSLSLKGNEQFF	TGTGCCAGCAGTTTAAGCCTAAAGGGCAATGAGCAGTTCTTC
TRBV12-3/TRBV12-4	TRBJ2-3	few	-	CASSLTSTDTQYF	TGTGCCAGCAGTTTAACCAGCACAGATACGCAGTATTTT
TRBV7-9	TRBJ1-6	few	-	CASSIGQTNSPLHF	TGTGCCAGCAGCATCGGACAGACAAATTCACCCCTCCACTTT
TRBV7-2	TRBJ1-2	few	-	CASSLGGSRLRVDYGYTF	TGTGCCAGCAGCTTAGGGGGATCACGGCTAAGGGTGGACTATGGCTACACCTTC
TRBV12-3/TRBV12-4	TRBJ2-7	-	-	CASSLGGLSEQYF	TGTGCCAGCAGTTTAGGGGGTCTATCCGAGCAGTACTTC
TRBV7-2	TRBJ2-5	few	-	CASSLPDKGEETQYF	TGTGCCAGCAGCCTCCCGGACAAGGGAGAAGAGACCCAGTACTTC
TRBV19	TRBJ1-2	-	-	CASSIAADYGYTF	TGTGCCAGTAGTATAGCGGCGGACTATGGCTACACCTTC
TRBV7-2	TRBJ1-4	-	-	CASSFRGATNEKLFF	TGTGCCAGCAGCTTCCGAGGGGCAACTAATGAAAAACTGTTTTTT
TRBV6-8	TRBJ1-4	few	-	CASSYSGGKTNEKLFF	TGTGCCAGCAGTTACTCGGGCGGGAAAACTAATGAAAAACTGTTTTTT
TRBV6-5	TRBJ1-1	many	-	CASSYSAVNTEAFF	TGTGCCAGCAGTTACTCGGCAGTGAACACTGAAGCTTTCTTT
TRBV12-3/TRBV12-4	TRBJ1-2	few	-	CASGQLPNYGYTF	TGTGCCAGCGGACAGCTCCCTAACTATGGCTACACCTTC
TRBV6-8	TRBJ2-7	-	-	CASSSRSGSYEQYF	TGTGCCAGCAGTTCTCGGTCAGGCTCCTACGAGCAGTACTTC
TRBV4-1	TRBJ1-2	-	-	CASSQDRGQVDGYTF	TGCGCCAGCAGCCAAGATAGAGGGCAGGTGGATGGCTACACCTTC
TRBV5-6	TRBJ2-7	-	-	CASSFPVTSYEQYF	TGTGCCAGCAGTTTCCCGGTGACCTCCTACGAGCAGTACTTC
TRBV4-1	TRBJ2-5	few	-	CASSQDSGRYQETQYF	TGCGCCAGCAGCCAAGATTCGGGGCGGTACCAAGAGACCCAGTACTTC
TRBV19	TRBJ1-3	few	-	CASSIAQTGNTIYF	TGTGCCAGTAGTATCGCCCAGACCGGAAACACCATATATTTT
TRBV12-5	TRBJ1-1	few	-	CASGLSGGRTEAFF	TGTGCTAGTGGTTTGAGCGGGGGGAGAACTGAAGCTTTCTTT
TRBV12-3/TRBV12-4	TRBJ2-1	-	-	CASSLGVQYEQFF	TGTGCCAGCAGTTTAGGGGTACAGTACGAGCAGTTCTTC
TRBV7-8	TRBJ1-2	-	TRBD1	CASSSTGSGGYGYTF	TGTGCCAGCAGTTCGACAGGGTCGGGAGGCTATGGCTACACCTTC
TRBV7-9	TRBJ1-4	-	TRBD1	CASSSTTGRGSANEKLFF	TGTGCCAGCAGCTCCACGACAGGGCGGGGGTCAGCTAATGAAAAACTGTTTTTT
TRBV7-9	TRBJ1-4	-	-	CASSLGPGLWEKLFF	TGTGCCAGCAGCTTAGGCCCGGGACTATGGGAAAAACTGTTTTTT
TRBV7-8	TRBJ2-2	many	-	CASSLNTGELFF	TGTGCCAGCAGCTTAAACACCGGGGAGCTGTTTTTT
TRBV7-9	TRBJ1-4	-	TRBD1	CASSPWGQGRENAEKLFF	TGTGCCAGCAGCCCTTGGGGACAGGGGAGGGAAAATGCTGAAAAACTGTTTTTT
TRBV12-3/TRBV12-4	TRBJ2-5	-	TRBD2	CASSLSGVGETQYF	TGTGCCAGCAGTCTTAGCGGGGTTGGTGAGACCCAGTACTTC
TRBV7-9	TRBJ2-7	-	TRBD2	CASSSEAGGPGYEQYF	TGTGCCAGCAGCTCAGAAGCGGGGGGGCCCGGATACGAGCAGTACTTC
TRBV10-3	TRBJ2-1	-	TRBD2	CAISEETTSGGDEPYYNEQFF	TGTGCCATCAGTGAGGAGACGACTAGCGGGGGGGACGAGCCGTATTACAATGAGCAGTTCTTC
TRBV7-8	TRBJ2-2	-	-	CASIPGPCPGELFF	TGTGCCAGCATCCCCGGGCCCTGTCCCGGGGAGCTGTTTTTT
TRBV7-9	TRBJ1-1	-	-	CASSFSFGGDTEAFF	TGTGCCAGCAGCTTCTCCTTCGGGGGTGACACTGAAGCTTTCTTT
TRBV11-2	TRBJ2-7	few	-	CASSFHPREQYF	TGTGCCAGCAGCTTCCACCCTAGGGAGCAGTACTTC
TRBV9	TRBJ2-7	few	-	CASSGPDSSYEQYF	TGTGCCAGCAGCGGGCCCGACTCCTCCTACGAGCAGTACTTC
TRBV28	TRBJ1-1	few	-	CASSLRGGATEAFF	TGTGCCAGCAGTTTAAGGGGGGGGGCCACTGAAGCTTTCTTT
TRBV9	TRBJ2-3	few	TRBD2	CASSLAGGHGGDTQYF	TGTGCCAGCAGCCTAGCGGGGGGCCACGGAGGAGATACGCAGTATTTT
TRBV27	TRBJ2-1	-	TRBD1	CASSLFFGTGNEQFF	TGTGCCAGCAGTTTATTCTTTGGGACAGGGAATGAGCAGTTCTTC
TRBV6-2/TRBV6-3	TRBJ2-7	few	-	CASSYSEGREQYF	TGTGCCAGCAGTTACTCCGAAGGGCGCGAGCAGTACTTC
TRBV4-3	TRBJ2-1	few	TRBD1	CASSQEGTELYNEQFF	TGCGCCAGCAGCCAAGAAGGGACAGAGTTGTACAATGAGCAGTTCTTC
TRBV12-3/TRBV12-4	TRBJ2-7	-	-	CASTMGNSYEQYF	TGTGCCAGCACCATGGGTAACTCCTACGAGCAGTACTTC